The clone carrying this T cell receptor beta chain was counted many times. Its antigen remains unknown. Time point given: sample taken at primary tumor resection. The authors sequenced whole RNA from tumor, nontumor lung or frozen PBMC without sorting. Unique molecular identifiers, one per molecule, were present on every TCR cDNA molecule. TCRdb re-analysed the 5' RACE reads in MiXCR, keeping a single row per CDR3 protein. The data hold over 75,000 distinct CDR3 sequences, with roughly a fifth observed a single time. V was cut by 6 bases and J by 11 bases, with 19 bases left in between. Germline CDR1 and CDR2: SNHLY and FYNNEI. There are 13 residues in the CDR3. This sample is part of a study of spatial heterogeneity in lung cancer. Across the whole study: On average, each unique TCR and UMI combination appeared more than ten times in raw reads. General observations from the study: Resection blood, more than follow-up blood, showed ubiquitous expanded tumor TCRs.

The rearrangement uses TRBV2 and TRBJ1-1, with a tentative D call TRBD1 (6 bases). The material sequenced was PBMCs, taken at surgery. This TCR derives from a male donor with early-stage non-small cell lung cancer. The CDR3: CASRQDSQGRAFF. The CDR3 DNA follows: TGTGCCAGCAGGCAGGACAGCCAAGGACGGGCTTTCTTT.